A single sample gave rise to the 19 T cell receptor beta chains below, sequenced in a study of blood T cell repertoires in COVID-19. Using immunoSEQ multiplex PCR, the repertoire was profiled, and TCRdb retains in-frame clones only, with some absent. This table holds roughly 50,000 clones, more than 70% found once. The material sequenced was peripheral blood. All receptors come from a woman aged 55-70 years with acute or convalescent COVID-19.

The gene calls are TRBV27 and TRBJ1-5, with D unclear. This CDR3 has 14 amino acids. CDR1 is MNHEY, CDR2 SMNVEV, per germline (reference sequence). Trimming shortened V by 3 bases and J by 4 bases, and 10 bases separated the two germline ends. The CDR3: CASSFNSFNQPQHF. DNA for the CDR3: TGTGCCAGCAGTTTCAACAGTTTTAATCAGCCCCAGCATTTT.

The chain combines TRBV28 with TRBJ2-1; TRBD2 matches 10 bases. This CDR3 has 17 residues. The germline V gene has CDR1 MDHEN and CDR2 SYDVKM. J gave up 7 bases and V 3 bases, and 12 bases lay outside the gene matches. The CDR3 region has the DNA TGTGCCAGCAGTTTTGGAGAAGCGGGAGGGCCTTGGAATGAGCAGTTCTTC. Its translation is CASSFGEAGGPWNEQFF.

The chain uses TRBV7-3 and TRBJ1-6; 8 nucleotides line up with TRBD1. V dropped 5 bases and J dropped 6; count of bases not matched to a gene: 3. This CDR3 is 14 amino acids long. Germline values: CDR1 SGHTA, CDR2 FQGTGA. The CDR3 sequence is CASSPGQANSPLHF. The CDR3, as DNA: TGTGCCAGCAGCCCGGGACAGGCTAATTCACCCCTCCACTTT.

This clone was seen once. The chain joins TRBV20-1 to TRBJ2-1; no firm D call. This CDR3 contains 10 residues. In germline, CDR1 is DFQATT, CDR2 SNEGSKA (reference sequence). V was trimmed by 3 bases and J by 8 bases, leaving 5 bases between them. CDR3 sequence reads: CSASIDEQFF. CDR3 coding DNA: TGCAGTGCTAGTATCGATGAGCAGTTCTTC.

The chain combines TRBV4-2 with TRBJ2-2; a possible D gene is TRBD2 (5 bases). The germline gives CDR1 LGHNA, CDR2 YNFKEQ. This CDR3 has 15 residues. Trimming took off 0 bases at V and 6 bases at J, with 11 bases between the two ends. CDR3 in DNA: TGTGCCAGCAGCCAAGACGCTAGCTTAGCCGGGGAGCTGTTTTTT. Translation: CASSQDASLAGELFF.

CDR3 coding DNA: TGCAGCGCCGCACAGGGTCATAACACTGAAGCTTTCTTT. Translation gives CSAAQGHNTEAFF. The chain recombines TRBV29-1 with TRBJ1-1, with D possibly being TRBD1 (6 bases). CDR1 SQVTM and CDR2 ANQGSEA come from the germline V gene. V lost 7 bases and J 2 bases, leaving 14 bases between the germline ends. The CDR3 is made up of 13 amino acids.

The CDR3 DNA reads as TGTGCCAGCACCGACCGACGCCTAGTCACAGATACGCAGTATTTT. Translation gives CASTDRRLVTDTQYF. The V and J genes are TRBV7-8 and TRBJ2-3; no reliable D call. The ends were cut back, 7 bases at V and 2 bases at J, with 16 bases in the middle. The CDR3 is made up of 15 amino acids. CDR1 is SGHVS and CDR2 is FQNEAQ in the germline V gene.

This sequence joins TRBV5-1 and TRBJ1-4; 8 bases match TRBD1. Germline V CDR1 and CDR2: SGHRS, YFSETQ. After removal of 4 bases from V and 8 bases from J, the junction contained 10 bases not matched to a gene. This CDR3 has 15 residues. DNA for the CDR3: TGCGCCAGCAGCCCGCAGACAGGGGAAAAAGAAAAACTGTTTTTT. Amino acids: CASSPQTGEKEKLFF.

The chain has TRBV5-1 and TRBJ1-2; 9 bases are shared with TRBD1. Unmatched junction bases numbered 7, after V lost 3 bases and J lost 7 bases. Germline lookup yields CDR1 SGHRS and CDR2 YFSETQ. This CDR3 is built from 14 residues. The chain's CDR3 is CASSSQGAQGGYTF. The CDR3 nucleotides are TGCGCCAGCAGCTCACAGGGGGCGCAAGGTGGCTACACCTTC. Full variable domain (outside the CDR3, taken from reference TRBV5-1 and TRBJ1-2): KAGVTQTPRYLIKTRGQQVTLSCSPISGHRSVSWYQQTPGQGLQFLFEYFSETQRNKGNFPGRFSGRQFSNSRSEMNVSTLELGDSALYLCASSSQGAQGGYTFGSGTRLTVV.

The chain carries TRBV29-1 and TRBJ2-2; TRBD1 aligns across 7 bases. Germline trimming cut 5 bases from V and 2 bases from J; bases unmatched to any gene: 11. Germline assignment: CDR1 SQVTM and CDR2 ANQGSEA. The CDR3 consists of 16 residues. The CDR3 loop reads CSVLLSQGVNTGELFF. The CDR3 bases are TGCAGCGTTCTACTAAGCCAGGGGGTCAACACCGGGGAGCTGTTTTTT.

This chain links TRBV19 with TRBJ2-7; 12 bases are shared with TRBD1. With 3 bases clipped from V and 4 bases from J, the junction kept 4 bases outside the gene matches. The germline V gene encodes CDR1 LNHDA and CDR2 SQIVND (reference sequence). CDR3 length equals 15 residues. The CDR3 loop is CASSMGQGADYEQYF. CDR3 bases: TGTGCCAGTAGTATGGGACAGGGGGCGGATTACGAGCAGTACTTC. The full variable domain, its missing parts supplied by reference TRBV19 and TRBJ2-7, is DGGITQSPKYLFRKEGQNVTLSCEQNLNHDAMYWYRQDPGQGLRLIYYSQIVNDFQKGDIAEGYSVSREKKESFPLTVTSAQKNPTAFYLCASSMGQGADYEQYFGPGTRLTVT.

The genes are TRBV11-2 and TRBJ2-1, with 7 bases that match TRBD2. Germline CDR1 reads SGHAT; CDR2 reads FQNNGV. This CDR3 is built from 17 residues. J gave up 2 bases and V 0 bases, and 7 bases lay outside the gene matches. CDR3 DNA sequence: TGTGCCAGCAGCTTAGATCACGGGGCGGGAGCCTACAATGAGCAGTTCTTC. Its translation: CASSLDHGAGAYNEQFF.

The rearrangement joins TRBV5-6 to TRBJ1-4; 9 positions match TRBD1. V lost 0 bases and J lost 1; bases outside the gene matches: 7. From germline, CDR1 is SGHDT and CDR2 YYEEEE. CDR3 length: 18 residues. This chain's CDR3 is CASSLAGTGGVTNEKLFF. In DNA, the CDR3 is TGTGCCAGCAGCTTGGCGGGTACAGGGGGCGTAACTAATGAAAAACTGTTTTTT.

This clone was seen once. This rearrangement joins TRBV6-6 to TRBJ2-1; TRBD2 aligns across 8 bases. The CDR3 contains 15 residues. In germline, CDR1 is MNHNY, CDR2 SVGAGI (reference sequence). J was trimmed by 12 bases and V by 2 bases; bases with no gene match: 12. The CDR3 coding sequence is TGTGCCAGCAGTTACACCGGGAGGGCCGGGATAGGGCAGTTCTTC. Amino acids: CASSYTGRAGIGQFF.

The V gene is TRBV19, the J gene TRBJ1-1, with D possibly matching TRBD1 (5 bases). Trimming took off 7 bases at V and 7 bases at J, with 16 bases between the two ends. Germline V gene data show CDR1 as LNHDA and CDR2 as SQIVND (reference sequence). This CDR3 region has 13 residues. This CDR3 is CASIKFVGGEAFF. Written as DNA, the CDR3 is TGTGCCAGTATCAAATTTGTCGGGGGTGAAGCTTTCTTT.

CDR3 nucleotide sequence: TGTGCCAGCAGTTTTACAGGGAATTACGAGCAGTACTTC. It encodes CASSFTGNYEQYF. The chain combines TRBV28 with TRBJ2-7; tentatively, D is TRBD1 (6 bases). The germline V gene has CDR1 MDHEN and CDR2 SYDVKM. The CDR3 is made up of 13 amino acids. With 3 bases removed from V and 4 bases from J, the gap between germline ends came to 10 bases.

V gene TRBV10-2 combines with J gene TRBJ1-4; D call uncertain. This CDR3 comprises 12 residues. Germline CDR1 WSHSY, CDR2 SAAADI. Trimming stripped 6 bases from V and 5 bases from J, with 7 bases between. The CDR3 DNA reads TGCGCCAGCAGGAGGGAAAATGAAAAACTGTTTTTT. Its translation: CASRRENEKLFF.

V and J are TRBV5-4 and TRBJ2-5; 8 bases agree with TRBD1. Looked up from germline, CDR1 is SGHNT and CDR2 is YYREEE (reference sequence). The CDR3 is 14 residues long. Unmatched junction bases numbered 3, after V lost 0 bases and J lost 5 bases. CDR3 sequence: CASSLDRGKETQYF. The CDR3 DNA follows: TGTGCCAGCAGCTTGGACAGGGGGAAGGAGACCCAGTACTTC. The full variable domain, with the rest looked up from reference TRBV5-4 and TRBJ2-5, is ETGVTQSPTHLIKTRGQQVTLRCSSQSGHNTVSWYQQALGQGPQFIFQYYREEENGRGNFPPRFSGLQFPNYSSELNVNALELDDSALYLCASSLDRGKETQYFGPGTRLLVL.

The V gene is TRBV4-3, the J gene TRBJ1-6, with a weak D call TRBD1 (5 bases). V lost 0 bases and J 5 bases, leaving 17 bases between the germline ends. The CDR3 is made up of 18 amino acids. Germline loops: CDR1 LGHNA, CDR2 YSLEER. The CDR3 loop is CASSQEPLTGVNNSPLHF. DNA of the CDR3: TGCGCCAGCAGCCAAGAACCCCTCACGGGGGTAAATAATTCACCCCTCCACTTT.